Below are 29 T cell receptor beta chains sequenced from a single sample in a study of shared clonotypes between healthy human individuals. Only in-frame clones appear in the TCRdb table, and some are missing; sequencing was by immunoSEQ multiplex PCR. In the table there are about 710,000 clones, over 55% of which are singletons. Sequenced material: memory CD4+ T cells sorted from blood. The subset here: CD45RA-negative fraction. The receptors originated from a woman in her 30s in good health.

Points on this clone: Since a much larger clone is just one base distant, this may be a read error. The sample carries other DNA sequences with the same CDR3. V gene TRBV19 combines with J gene TRBJ1-5, with D uncertain. V was shortened by 7 bases and J by 1 base, with 17 bases between the two germline ends. CDR3 length: 16 amino acids. Germline assignment: CDR1 LNHDA and CDR2 SQIVND (reference sequence). The CDR3 bases are TGTGCCAGTAATGATGTAAGGCTGTTGAGCAATCAGCCCCAGCATTTT. As protein: CASNDVRLLSNQPQHF.

This clone was counted a single time. The rearrangement uses TRBV15 and TRBJ1-1; possible D gene TRBD1, 5 bases. V lost 3 bases to trimming and J lost 6 bases, with 11 bases between them. CDR1 is LNHNV and CDR2 is YYDKDF in the germline V gene (reference sequence). The CDR3 runs 13 residues. CDR3 DNA: TGTGCCACCAGCAGTTCTAAGACAGCTGAAGCTTTCTTT. It encodes CATSSSKTAEAFF.

This clone has just one count. The rearrangement uses TRBV19 and TRBJ2-3; 7 nucleotides match TRBD1. Looked up from germline, CDR1 is LNHDA and CDR2 is SQIVND (reference sequence). There are 15 residues in the CDR3. V was pared by 3 bases and J by 2 bases, with 5 bases of the junction left unmatched. The CDR3 region is CASSMLGQTTDTQYF. As DNA, the CDR3 is TGTGCCAGTAGTATGTTGGGACAGACCACAGATACGCAGTATTTT.

This chain connects TRBV6-6 to TRBJ2-7; TRBD2 matches 12 bases. The V gene end was trimmed by 5 bases and the J gene end by 5 bases; junction bases not matched to a gene: 7. This CDR3 is built from 15 residues. Per the germline V gene, CDR1 is MNHNY and CDR2 is SVGAGI (reference sequence). The CDR3 DNA follows: TGTGCCAGCAGTCCTACTAGCGGGAGGAGGGACGAGCAGTACTTC. The encoded protein is CASSPTSGRRDEQYF.

This chain links TRBV6-5 with TRBJ1-1; possible D gene TRBD1, 5 bases. Germline CDR1 reads MNHEY; CDR2 reads SVGAGI. V lost 7 bases, J lost 1 base, and 13 bases lay in between. The CDR3 sequence is 14 residues long. The chain's CDR3 is CASKKGQRNTEAFF. CDR3 DNA sequence: TGTGCCAGCAAAAAGGGGCAGAGGAACACTGAAGCTTTCTTT.

The chain's CDR3 is CASSPRLAGSNTGELFF. The CDR3 nucleotides read TGTGCCAGCAGCCCACGGCTAGCGGGGTCGAACACCGGGGAGCTGTTTTTT. The chain is built from TRBV7-2 and TRBJ2-2, with 9 bases fitting TRBD2. Germline trimming cut 5 bases from V and 0 bases from J; bases unmatched to any gene: 7. Germline lookup yields CDR1 SGHTA and CDR2 FQGNSA. The CDR3 is 17 residues long.

This clone was observed a few times. V and J are TRBV7-9 and TRBJ2-3; the D gene could be TRBD1 or TRBD2 (5 bases each). This CDR3 contains 15 residues. The germline V gene encodes CDR1 SEHNR and CDR2 FQNEAQ (reference sequence). The germline V and J ends were trimmed by 2 bases and 5 bases, with 14 bases remaining between them. The CDR3 DNA sequence: TGTGCCAGCAGCTTAATGGGGGATTGGGGAGATACGCAGTATTTT. It translates to CASSLMGDWGDTQYF.

The gene calls are TRBV28 and TRBJ2-5; D tentatively reads TRBD1 or TRBD2 (5 bases each). Per the germline V gene, CDR1 is MDHEN and CDR2 is SYDVKM. The CDR3 is made up of 15 amino acids. With 7 bases removed from V and 7 bases from J, the gap between germline ends came to 22 bases. This CDR3 reads CASIPVGAGLRTQYF. Here the CDR3 DNA reads TGTGCCAGCATCCCCGTCGGGGCGGGCCTTCGGACCCAGTACTTC.

This clone was detected a few times. V usage is TRBV4-1 and J usage is TRBJ2-5; the D is unclear. V was trimmed by 1 base and J by 4 bases, leaving 7 bases between them. Per germline, CDR1 MGHRA and CDR2 YSYEKL. The CDR3 runs to 13 residues. The CDR3 region has the DNA TGCGCCAGCAGCCAAGTTCCAACAGAGACCCAGTACTTC. This gives the protein CASSQVPTETQYF.

This chain uses TRBV9 with TRBJ1-6; 8 bases agree with TRBD1. This CDR3 region has 14 residues. V dropped 5 bases and J dropped 8; count of bases not matched to a gene: 6. Looked up from germline, CDR1 is SGDLS and CDR2 is YYNGEE. The CDR3 here is CASSRTGSDSPLHF. CDR3 DNA: TGTGCCAGCAGTCGGACAGGGTCTGATTCACCCCTCCACTTT.

There are a few counts of this clone. The V call is TRBV12-2, the J call TRBJ1-1; the table's D gene call, TRBD1, was not cross checked with the DNA. TRBV12-2 is given as a pseudogene. The CDR3 loop spans 13 amino acids. Here the CDR3 DNA reads TGTGCAAGTCTCGAACCCCAGGTACCTGAAGCTTTCTTT. This translates into CASLEPQVPEAFF.

The chain carries TRBV5-5 and TRBJ2-6; possibly TRBD2 for D (6 bases). V was trimmed by 0 bases and J by 4 bases, leaving 11 bases between them. Germline V gives CDR1 SGHKS, CDR2 YYEKEE (reference sequence). The CDR3 consists of 16 residues. CDR3: CASSLGGGEGANVLTF. In nucleotides, the CDR3 is TGTGCCAGCAGCTTGGGCGGAGGGGAAGGGGCCAACGTCCTGACTTTC.

The chain carries TRBV20-1 and TRBJ1-2; D not certain. Trimming took 3 bases from V and 8 from J, leaving 10 bases between them. CDR1 DFQATT and CDR2 SNEGSKA come from the germline V gene (reference sequence). The CDR3 runs to 11 residues. CDR3: CSASRAGGYTF. The CDR3 DNA sequence: TGCAGTGCTAGTCGCGCTGGGGGCTACACCTTC.

The chain joins TRBV6-1 to TRBJ2-7, with TRBD1 matching 8 bases. This CDR3 has 13 residues. V shed 7 bases, J shed 3 bases, and the junction held 5 bases outside the gene matches. CDR1 is MNHNS, CDR2 SASEGT, per germline. CDR3 region: CASNSGQDYEQYF. CDR3 nucleotides: TGTGCCAGCAATTCGGGACAGGACTACGAGCAGTACTTC.

This chain links TRBV27 with TRBJ2-7; TRBD1 aligns across 7 bases. Germline CDR1 is MNHEY and CDR2 is SMNVEV (reference sequence). The CDR3 totals 17 residues. The ends lost 0 bases at V and 5 bases at J; junction bases unmatched: 13. CDR3 sequence reads: CASSLSSRTGYTHEQYF. In nucleotides, the CDR3 is TGTGCCAGCAGTTTATCATCCCGGACAGGATATACCCACGAGCAGTACTTC.

The chain carries TRBV5-1 and TRBJ2-5; 7 nucleotides agree with TRBD2. The length of the CDR3 is 15 residues. Trimming removed 2 bases from V and 0 bases from J; junction bases left unmatched: 4. Germline CDR1 is SGHRS and CDR2 is YFSETQ. The CDR3 DNA reads as TGCGCCAGCAGCTTTAGGAGCGGGAACCAAGAGACCCAGTACTTC. Protein product: CASSFRSGNQETQYF.

This chain connects TRBV6-5 to TRBJ2-5; D possibly corresponds to TRBD2 (6 bases). The CDR3 loop spans 13 amino acids. V was pared by 5 bases and J by 5 bases, with 12 bases between. Germline V gene lookup returns CDR1 MNHEY and CDR2 SVGAGI. CDR3 sequence reads: CASSPFRGETQYF. The CDR3 DNA follows: TGTGCCAGCAGTCCCTTTCGGGGGGAGACCCAGTACTTC.

This clone was seen a few times. The chain's CDR3 is CASAPRLGGDGGWQYF. DNA for the CDR3: TGTGCCAGCGCCCCCCGGCTAGGGGGAGACGGGGGGTGGCAGTATTTT. This rearrangement joins TRBV4-2 to TRBJ2-3, with a possible D match to TRBD2 (7 bases). The CDR3 extends over 16 amino acids. The V end lost 8 bases, the J end lost 11 bases, and 29 bases lay between the germline ends. Germline V gives CDR1 LGHNA, CDR2 YNFKEQ.

This chain joins TRBV4-1 and TRBJ1-4, with D unclear. The CDR3 has 15 amino acids. The V gene's germline CDR1 is MGHRA and CDR2 YSYEKL. With 4 bases removed from V and 4 bases from J, the gap between germline ends came to 13 bases. DNA for the CDR3: TGCGCCAGCAGCCCCTCGGAGCTTAATAATGAAAAACTGTTTTTT. This gives the protein CASSPSELNNEKLFF.

V usage is TRBV28 and J usage is TRBJ1-1; TRBD1 matches 9 bases. This CDR3 region has 13 residues. Per germline, CDR1 MDHEN and CDR2 SYDVKM. The junction had 13 bases not matched to a gene; V was cut back by 10 bases and J by 10 bases. The CDR3 nucleotides are TGTGCCATTACGGGACAGGGTTACTCTGGAGCTTTCTTT. It codes for CAITGQGYSGAFF.

This clone was counted only a few times. At the DNA level, this CDR3 is encoded by other sequences in the same sample as well. The chain combines TRBV5-4 with TRBJ1-2, with 9 bases fitting TRBD1. CDR3 length: 13 amino acids. Germline CDR1 SGHNT, CDR2 YYREEE (reference sequence). V was clipped by 3 bases and J by 4 bases; unmatched bases: 1. CDR3: CASSSDRGYGYTF. CDR3 bases: TGTGCCAGCAGCTCGGACAGGGGCTATGGCTACACCTTC. Drawing the rest from reference TRBV5-4 and TRBJ1-2, the complete variable domain is ETGVTQSPTHLIKTRGQQVTLRCSSQSGHNTVSWYQQALGQGPQFIFQYYREEENGRGNFPPRFSGLQFPNYSSELNVNALELDDSALYLCASSSDRGYGYTFGSGTRLTVV.

The rearrangement links TRBV11-1 to TRBJ1-1, with D unresolved. The CDR3 length is 15 residues. Trimming shortened V by 3 bases and J by 0 bases, and 11 bases separated the two germline ends. Germline loops: CDR1 SGHAT, CDR2 FQDESV (reference sequence). The CDR3 loop reads CASSFSWGLNTEAFF. Here the CDR3 DNA reads TGTGCCAGCAGCTTTAGCTGGGGTCTGAACACTGAAGCTTTCTTT.

The chain uses TRBV28 and TRBJ1-1; possible D gene TRBD1, 5 bases. Germline CDR1 and CDR2: MDHEN and SYDVKM. V was trimmed by 6 bases and J by 0 bases, leaving 8 bases between them. This CDR3 region has 13 residues. The CDR3: CASRDSMNTEAFF. The CDR3 nucleotides are TGTGCCAGCAGAGACAGCATGAACACTGAAGCTTTCTTT.

The table lists this clone with a few counts. The chain couples TRBV7-9 to TRBJ1-4; D unclear. CDR3 length: 12 residues. Germline V gene lookup returns CDR1 SEHNR and CDR2 FQNEAQ (reference sequence). Trimming took 5 bases from V and 8 from J, leaving 9 bases between them. The CDR3 region has the DNA TGTGCCAGCAGCCCCGACTCAGAAAAACTGTTTTTT. This encodes CASSPDSEKLFF.

The chain combines TRBV2 with TRBJ2-7, with D uncertain. Germline V gene data show CDR1 as SNHLY and CDR2 as FYNNEI. CDR3 length: 15 amino acids. Deletions cut 7 bases from V and 3 bases from J, with 19 bases between. The CDR3: CASTTSPNLNYEQYF. The CDR3 DNA is TGTGCCAGCACCACTTCCCCTAATCTTAACTACGAGCAGTACTTC.

The V call is TRBV30, the J call TRBJ2-3; tentative D call: TRBD2 (6 bases). Trimming took 3 bases from V and 1 from J, leaving 11 bases between them. The CDR3 length is 14 residues. Germline assignment: CDR1 GTSNPN and CDR2 SVGIG (reference sequence). CDR3 DNA sequence: TGTGCCTGGAGCCGCGGGACGGGCACAGATACGCAGTATTTT. It yields the protein CAWSRGTGTDTQYF.

This clone was counted ten times or more. Other DNA sequences within the sample encode an identical CDR3. The V and J genes are TRBV9 and TRBJ1-2; D unresolved. This CDR3 has 15 residues. Between the trimmed V and J ends, which lost 1 base and 0 bases, there was a span of 10 bases. The germline gives CDR1 SGDLS, CDR2 YYNGEE. CDR3 protein: CASSVTPEANYGYTF. In DNA, the CDR3 is TGTGCCAGCAGCGTAACCCCAGAAGCTAACTATGGCTACACCTTC.

This sequence joins TRBV7-9 and TRBJ1-2; TRBD1 might be the D (5 bases). Looked up from germline, CDR1 is SEHNR and CDR2 is FQNEAQ (reference sequence). The CDR3 has 14 amino acids. V was cut by 2 bases and J by 2 bases, with 9 bases left in between. CDR3 coding DNA: TGTGCCAGCAGCTTATCGCGGGGGAACTATGGCTACACCTTC. Translation gives CASSLSRGNYGYTF.

In this sample, this clone turned up a few times. The chain links TRBV27 to TRBJ2-5; D is perhaps TRBD2 (5 bases). From germline, CDR1 is MNHEY and CDR2 SMNVEV (reference sequence). This CDR3 is built from 13 residues. With 4 bases removed from V and 10 bases from J, the gap between germline ends came to 16 bases. Written as DNA, the CDR3 is TGTGCCAGCAGTTCCTTGGACCGAGGGCTCCAGTACTTC. Its translation: CASSSLDRGLQYF.